These 10 T cell receptor beta chains came from one sample sequenced in a study of cytomegalovirus exposure and HLA in healthy donors. The data were produced by immunoSEQ multiplex PCR, yet TCRdb's version contains in-frame clones alone and is incomplete. Here the sample spans under 50,000 clones, 94% being singletons. Material for sequencing was PBMCs. All receptors come from a woman aged 18-29 years in good health and CMV-seropositive.

This chain joins TRBV28 and TRBJ2-1; 9 nucleotides agree with TRBD2. V was clipped by 6 bases and J by 0 bases; unmatched bases: 3. The CDR3 loop spans 15 amino acids. CDR1 is MDHEN and CDR2 is SYDVKM in the germline V gene. The CDR3 nucleotides read TGTGCCAGCAGACTTAGCGGGAGCTCCTACAATGAGCAGTTCTTC. Its protein is CASRLSGSSYNEQFF.

The rearrangement joins TRBV27 to TRBJ1-5; D is perhaps TRBD1 (5 bases). The germline V gene encodes CDR1 MNHEY and CDR2 SMNVEV (reference sequence). The CDR3 totals 14 residues. Trimming took off 2 bases at V and 3 bases at J, with 8 bases between the two ends. The CDR3 loop reads CASSLRGLNQPQHF. The CDR3, as DNA: TGTGCCAGCAGTTTAAGGGGACTCAATCAGCCCCAGCATTTT.

The genes are TRBV5-4 and TRBJ1-1; no definite D call. Germline V gives CDR1 SGHNT, CDR2 YYREEE (reference sequence). V lost 0 bases and J 1 base, leaving 10 bases between the germline ends. This CDR3 is built from 15 residues. The CDR3 region is CASSLGAGGNTEAFF. CDR3 in DNA: TGTGCCAGCAGCTTGGGAGCAGGTGGGAACACTGAAGCTTTCTTT.

The rearrangement joins TRBV6-5 to TRBJ1-5; TRBD1 agrees at 8 bases. The trim removed 6 bases at V and 3 bases at J, leaving 4 bases unmatched. The CDR3 has 14 residues. Germline V CDR1 and CDR2: MNHEY, SVGAGI. DNA for the CDR3: TGTGCCAGCAGCTCGACAGGGGTCAATCAGCCCCAGCATTTT. Residues: CASSSTGVNQPQHF.

The chain combines TRBV5-4 with TRBJ2-5; D not resolved. Trimming pared 1 base from V and 1 base from J, leaving 8 bases between. Germline CDR1 reads SGHNT; CDR2 reads YYREEE (reference sequence). The CDR3 has 14 amino acids. CDR3 in DNA: TGTGCCAGCAGCTTGAGTTCAGGCCAAGAGACCCAGTACTTC. Its protein product is CASSLSSGQETQYF.

This clone came up once. The chain carries TRBV5-1 and TRBJ1-5; 9 bases match TRBD1. Germline V CDR1 and CDR2: SGHRS, YFSETQ. The CDR3 has 15 amino acids. V was pared by 3 bases and J by 5 bases, with 6 bases of the junction left unmatched. CDR3 protein: CASSWGQGPDQPQHF. CDR3 DNA: TGCGCCAGCAGCTGGGGACAGGGCCCGGATCAGCCCCAGCATTTT.

This chain links TRBV28 with TRBJ1-3; TRBD1 agrees at 7 bases. This CDR3 is 17 amino acids long. V trimming: 0 bases; J trimming: 1 base; junction bases outside the gene matches: 6. Germline values: CDR1 MDHEN, CDR2 SYDVKM. CDR3: CASSLWTAGGSGNTIYF. The CDR3 region has the DNA TGTGCCAGCAGTTTATGGACGGCAGGGGGGTCTGGAAACACCATATATTTT.

This chain connects TRBV9 to TRBJ2-1, with 9 bases fitting TRBD2. The V gene end was trimmed by 4 bases and the J gene end by 11 bases; junction bases not matched to a gene: 7. Germline CDR1 SGDLS, CDR2 YYNGEE. The length of the CDR3 is 13 residues. The CDR3 sequence is CASSPRLAEKQFF. CDR3 nucleotides: TGTGCCAGCAGCCCGAGACTAGCGGAGAAGCAGTTCTTC.

This clone appeared a single time. This sequence joins TRBV7-2 and TRBJ2-1, with 9 bases matching TRBD2. Germline CDR1 is SGHTA and CDR2 is FQGNSA. V lost 1 base, J lost 2 bases, and 3 bases stayed unmatched. This CDR3 has 16 amino acids. The CDR3 loop reads CASSLDSSGTYNEQFF. The CDR3 DNA reads as TGTGCCAGCAGCTTAGATTCTAGCGGGACCTACAATGAGCAGTTCTTC.

The chain combines TRBV7-3 with TRBJ1-2, with 9 bases fitting TRBD1. Per germline, CDR1 SGHTA and CDR2 FQGTGA. CDR3 size: 13 residues. V lost 5 bases, J lost 8 bases, and 6 bases stayed unmatched. The CDR3 DNA follows: TGTGCCAGCAGCGAACAGGGGGCGCGGGGCTACACCTTC. It translates to CASSEQGARGYTF.